The rows below give T cell receptor beta chains drawn from one sample of a study of T cell responses to AZD1222 COVID-19 vaccine. This table comes from immunoSEQ multiplex PCR, and its TCRdb copy is limited to in-frame clones, with some not included. The sample yields roughly 110,000 clones, about nine tenths seen once. The source material was peripheral blood, sampled on day 0 of AZD1222 vaccination. These receptors originate from an adult in good health. Both conserved end residues are part of each CDR3. The D gene is left open where the match is weak. Clone size is given for some rows only: seen once, a few or many times, or a class if the clone is expanded.

j_call d_call v_call clone_size cdr3_aa cdr3_nt
TRBJ1-6 - TRBV5-5 - CASSPAGAQTNSPLHF TGTGCCAGCAGCCCGGCCGGGGCCCAGACTAATTCACCCCTCCACTTT
TRBJ1-4 - TRBV27 - CASSLSQGRINEKLFF TGTGCCAGCAGTTTATCCCAGGGAAGGATTAATGAAAAACTGTTTTTT
TRBJ2-7 - TRBV6-2/TRBV6-3 - CASSYFPLTYEQYF TGTGCCAGCAGTTACTTTCCGCTTACCTACGAGCAGTACTTC
TRBJ2-3 - TRBV6-5 - CASLTYPNTDTQYF TGTGCCAGCCTTACCTACCCCAACACAGATACGCAGTATTTT
TRBJ2-5 TRBD1 TRBV7-2 - CASSLDRPGETQYF TGTGCCAGCAGCTTGGACAGGCCGGGAGAGACCCAGTACTTC
TRBJ2-7 - TRBV3-1/TRBV3-2 - CASSQDLPADYYEQYF TGTGCCAGCAGCCAAGATCTTCCAGCCGACTACTACGAGCAGTACTTC
TRBJ1-1 - TRBV6-1 few CASSEAYGGTEAFF TGTGCCAGCAGTGAAGCCTACGGTGGGACTGAAGCTTTCTTT
TRBJ1-1 - TRBV5-1 - CASSPSLNMNTEAFF TGCGCCAGCAGCCCCTCGTTAAACATGAACACTGAAGCTTTCTTT
TRBJ2-1 - TRBV5-1 - CASSDSGNEQFF TGCGCCAGCAGCGATAGTGGGAATGAGCAGTTCTTC
TRBJ1-2 TRBD1 TRBV7-8 - CASSSNRGEGYTF TGTGCCAGCAGCTCAAACAGGGGTGAGGGCTACACCTTC